A single T cell receptor (beta chain) is shown here with its context. Its antigen remains unidentified. The junction departs from germline at one end; a sequencing error may be responsible. The data were taken from a study of T-cell memory formation after mild COVID-19. Study-wide results and caveats: Pre-infection memory held some responding clones, suggesting pre-existing cross-reactive T cells responded. Clones contracting day 15 to 85 were balanced CD4/CD8; later expanders leaned CD4+. Shrinking CD4+ clones resided mostly in CM and EM, and CD8+ ones in EMRA.

CDR1 and CDR2 (germline): LNHNV, YYDKDF (reference sequence). This CDR3 contains 13 residues. A 5'RACE reaction primed in the constant segment made cDNA libraries of TCR alpha and TCR beta, and these carried sample barcodes and UMIs. TCRdb re-analysed the 5' RACE reads in MiXCR, keeping a single row per CDR3 protein. The sample lists 250,000 to 300,000 distinct CDR3 sequences, around 15% occurring once. The sample was PBMCs or a T cell subset sorted from them (not recorded which). This rearrangement joins TRBV15 to TRBJ1-1; D remains ambiguous. The receptor was isolated from a man aged 18 to 29 who had mild COVID-19 (a few samples of this study predate the infection). Cell type and time point are not known. CDR3 DNA: TGTGCCACCACCAGAGATCTGAGCACTGAAGCTTTCTTT. Its protein product is CATTRDLSTEAFF.